Included here is one TCR beta chain sequence, with context. Assay: immunoSEQ multiplex PCR; the TCRdb copy retains only in-frame clones and omits some. The sample has 20,000 to 25,000 clones, roughly nine tenths seen once; the top ten hold 29%. In germline, CDR1 is SGDLS, CDR2 YYNGEE. This CDR3 region has 15 residues. V lost 3 bases to trimming and J lost 4 bases; unmatched junction nucleotides: 5. The data were obtained in a study of OX40 agonist ivuxolimab in advanced cancers. The rearrangement uses TRBV9 and TRBJ1-3; 9 positions match TRBD1. Sequences were derived from CD4+ or CD8+ T cells sorted from blood, sampled in a trial of the OX40 agonist ivuxolimab. This clonotype originated in an adult with an advanced solid tumor such as melanoma, head and neck, liver or kidney cancer. CDR3 in amino acids: CASSGSGTGGNTIYF. Here the CDR3 DNA reads TGTGCCAGCAGCGGCTCCGGGACAGGGGGAAACACCATATATTTT.